The present T cell receptor beta chain was sequenced within a study of blood T cell repertoires in COVID-19. Study overall: The samples span acute and convalescent COVID-19 from the United States, Italy and Spain. T cells, B-cell-depleted T cells, or PBMCs provided the cDNA or gDNA that served as material.

Profiled with immunoSEQ multiplex PCR; TCRdb holds only in-frame clones, not every one. The sample includes some 94,000 clones, around 87% of them seen just once. The specimen sequenced was peripheral blood. The clonotype was recovered from a human donor in a cohort sampled during active COVID-19.

Here the CDR3 DNA reads TGTGCCAGTAGTCCCGGGGAGACCCAGTACTTC. Translated, it gives CASSPGETQYF. The chain has TRBV19 and TRBJ2-5; D is ambiguous. The CDR3 totals 11 residues. The V end lost 5 bases, the J end lost 5 bases, and 6 bases lay between the germline ends. The germline V gene has CDR1 LNHDA and CDR2 SQIVND (reference sequence). Drawing the rest from reference TRBV19 and TRBJ2-5, the complete variable domain is DGGITQSPKYLFRKEGQNVTLSCEQNLNHDAMYWYRQDPGQGLRLIYYSQIVNDFQKGDIAEGYSVSREKKESFPLTVTSAQKNPTAFYLCASSPGETQYFGPGTRLLVL.